These 20 T cell receptor beta chains came from one sample sequenced in a study of OX40 agonist ivuxolimab in advanced cancers. Only in-frame clones appear in the TCRdb table, and some are missing; sequencing was by immunoSEQ multiplex PCR. The sample consists of tens of thousands of clones, roughly 89% of them appearing once. The source was CD4+ or CD8+ T cells sorted from blood, collected in a trial of the OX40 agonist ivuxolimab. The receptors were gathered from an adult with an advanced solid tumor such as melanoma, head and neck, liver or kidney cancer.

The chain uses TRBV15 and TRBJ2-1; D not resolved. CDR3 length equals 14 residues. Germline CDR1 LNHNV, CDR2 YYDKDF (reference sequence). With 3 bases removed from V and 2 bases from J, the gap between germline ends came to 8 bases. This chain's CDR3 is CATSRALTYNEQFF. CDR3 DNA sequence: TGTGCCACCAGCAGGGCGCTAACCTACAATGAGCAGTTCTTC.

This chain joins TRBV10-3 and TRBJ2-7; maybe TRBD1 (6 bases). The CDR3 totals 14 residues. V lost 6 bases and J lost 6, with 18 bases in between. Germline V CDR1 and CDR2: ENHRY, SYGVKD. The CDR3 is CAIRSDRKRFEQYF. Here the CDR3 DNA reads TGTGCCATCAGATCAGACAGGAAGCGGTTCGAGCAGTACTTC.

With respect to this clone: One end of the junction varies from germline; a read error may be responsible. The chain carries TRBV6-6 and TRBJ2-7; 9 nucleotides align to TRBD2. This CDR3 contains 15 residues. Germline-derived CDR1 and CDR2 are MNHNY and SVGAGI (reference sequence). In DNA, the CDR3 is TGTGCCAGCAGCTACTATACTAGCGGGTACATGGAGCAGTACTTC. This codes for CASSYYTSGYMEQYF.

The chain is built from TRBV4-1 and TRBJ2-3, with 7 bases identical to TRBD2. The CDR3 is made up of 16 amino acids. Germline V gene sequence: CDR1 MGHRA, CDR2 YSYEKL. V was clipped by 4 bases and J by 0 bases; unmatched bases: 7. The CDR3 DNA is TGCGCCAGCAGCCCCCGGACTAGGTCAAGCACAGATACGCAGTATTTT. Encoded protein: CASSPRTRSSTDTQYF.

The genes are TRBV7-2 and TRBJ2-1; D unclear. CDR1 and CDR2 from the germline V gene are SGHTA and FQGNSA. Between the trimmed V and J ends, which lost 3 bases and 0 bases, there was a span of 6 bases. The CDR3 contains 14 residues. This CDR3 is CASSFGHSYNEQFF. CDR3 DNA sequence: TGTGCCAGCAGCTTTGGCCACTCCTACAATGAGCAGTTCTTC.

The chain couples TRBV5-1 to TRBJ2-5; D uncertain. The germline CDR1 and CDR2 sequences are SGHRS and YFSETQ. V was pared by 0 bases and J by 2 bases, with 5 bases between. This CDR3 is built from 13 residues. DNA of the CDR3: TGCGCCAGCAGCTTGGGTATACAAGAGACCCAGTACTTC. This codes for CASSLGIQETQYF.

The chain employs TRBV6-1 and TRBJ2-7, with 9 nucleotides matching TRBD2. With V trimmed by 3 bases and J by 3 bases, 9 bases remained unmatched. Germline values: CDR1 MNHNS, CDR2 SASEGT. There are 16 residues in the CDR3. CDR3 protein: CASSELAGLGLYEQYF. The CDR3 region has the DNA TGTGCCAGCAGTGAGCTAGCGGGGCTTGGTCTCTACGAGCAGTACTTC.

Worth noting for this clone: A read error may account for a junction end that differs from germline. The rearrangement uses TRBV7-7 and TRBJ2-1, with D maybe TRBD1 (6 bases). Germline lookup yields CDR1 SSHAT and CDR2 FNYEAQ (reference sequence). This CDR3 is 14 amino acids long. The CDR3 region is CASSLAQGPGEQFF. The CDR3 DNA reads as TGTGCTAGCAGCTTAGCACAGGGCCCCGGTGAGCAGTTCTTC.

The chain combines TRBV29-1 with TRBJ2-1; 8 positions match TRBD1. Losses at the gene ends were 3 bases for V and 3 bases for J; bases not matched to a gene: 7. CDR1 is SQVTM, CDR2 ANQGSEA, per germline. The CDR3 consists of 15 residues. The CDR3 DNA reads as TGCAGCGTTGATAGGGGACAGGTGATCTACAATGAGCAGTTCTTC. It yields the protein CSVDRGQVIYNEQFF.

Here the CDR3 DNA reads TGTGCCAGCAGCCCACGCCCCAGCGTAGTTTTCTACGAGCAGTACTTC. This encodes CASSPRPSVVFYEQYF. This chain connects TRBV7-9 to TRBJ2-7; D uncertain. CDR1 is SEHNR and CDR2 is FQNEAQ in the germline V gene (reference sequence). Deletions cut 5 bases from V and 3 bases from J, with 20 bases between. CDR3 length equals 16 residues. The full variable domain, completed using reference TRBV7-9 and TRBJ2-7, is DTGVSQNPRHKITKRGQNVTFRCDPISEHNRLYWYRQTLGQGPEFLTYFQNEAQLEKSRLLSDRFSAERPKGSFSTLEIQRTEQGDSAMYLCASSPRPSVVFYEQYFGPGTRLTVT.

The V and J genes are TRBV5-1 and TRBJ2-7; weak D call: TRBD2 (6 bases). The V end was cut by 4 bases, the J end by 7 bases, with 18 bases between. The CDR3 covers 14 residues. Germline-derived CDR1 and CDR2 are SGHRS and YFSETQ. The CDR3 DNA is TGCGCCAGCAGCCCGAGTAGGGAGCGGGCTGAGCAGTACTTC. Translating it yields CASSPSRERAEQYF.

The chain carries TRBV15 and TRBJ2-1; TRBD2 agrees at 10 bases. Looked up from germline, CDR1 is LNHNV and CDR2 is YYDKDF (reference sequence). The CDR3 contains 17 residues. Unmatched junction bases numbered 8, after V lost 3 bases and J lost 3 bases. CDR3 region: CATSRTSGSGRYNEQFF. DNA for the CDR3: TGTGCCACCAGCAGGACTAGCGGGTCGGGCCGCTACAATGAGCAGTTCTTC.

This clone was recorded a few times. Written as DNA, the CDR3 is TGTGCCAGCAGCCCACAACTAGCGGGAGTGGACGAGCAGTACTTC. Translated, it gives CASSPQLAGVDEQYF. This chain links TRBV11-2 with TRBJ2-7; the match to TRBD2 covers 11 bases. CDR3 size: 15 residues. V was clipped by 5 bases and J by 5 bases; unmatched bases: 8. Germline values: CDR1 SGHAT, CDR2 FQNNGV.

Worth noting for this clone: An end of the junction does not agree with germline; a read error may underlie this. This chain connects TRBV15 to TRBJ2-5; the D is unclear. The CDR3 spans 15 residues. CDR1 and CDR2 from the germline V gene are LNHNV and YYDKDF (reference sequence). The CDR3 coding sequence is TGTGCCACCAGCAGGGGCGGACCGAACCAAGAGACCCGGTACTTC. Amino acids: CATSRGGPNQETRYF.

The genes are TRBV10-2 and TRBJ1-2; no firm D call. Trimming shortened V by 2 bases and J by 5 bases, and 15 bases separated the two germline ends. The germline CDR1 and CDR2 sequences are WSHSY and SAAADI. The CDR3 extends over 15 amino acids. The CDR3 here is CASSEATGVRYGYTF. CDR3 in DNA: TGCGCCAGCAGTGAGGCAACCGGGGTTCGGTATGGCTACACCTTC.

The chain carries TRBV28 and TRBJ2-7; tentative D call: TRBD1 (6 bases). V was pared by 2 bases and J by 3 bases, with 8 bases between. The germline gives CDR1 MDHEN, CDR2 SYDVKM. The CDR3 is 13 residues long. The CDR3 loop is CASSLDRFYEQYF. DNA for the CDR3: TGTGCCAGCAGTTTAGACAGGTTCTACGAGCAGTACTTC.

V gene TRBV10-3 combines with J gene TRBJ2-1; 9 bases agree with TRBD2. The V segment lost 4 bases and the J segment 13 bases; nucleotides outside the gene matches: 14. The CDR3 is 15 amino acids. From germline, CDR1 is ENHRY and CDR2 SYGVKD. CDR3 residues: CAISARLAEPGRQFF. Written as DNA, the CDR3 is TGTGCCATCAGTGCCCGACTAGCGGAGCCGGGACGACAGTTCTTC.

The V call is TRBV30, the J call TRBJ1-3; TRBD1 matches at 7 bases. Germline V gene sequence: CDR1 GTSNPN, CDR2 SVGIG (reference sequence). The CDR3 covers 13 residues. Trimming at V came to 1 base and at J to 4 bases, leaving 1 base not matched to a gene. In nucleotides, the CDR3 is TGTGCCTGGAGTGCGGACAGGGGAAACACCATATATTTT. Protein: CAWSADRGNTIYF.

The chain uses TRBV11-3 and TRBJ2-1; the match to TRBD2 covers 10 bases. The CDR3 loop spans 14 amino acids. CDR1 and CDR2 (germline): SGHNT, YENEEA. V lost 5 bases and J lost 9; bases outside the gene matches: 7. The CDR3 sequence is CASSQREGLFEQFF. The CDR3 nucleotides read TGTGCCAGCAGCCAGCGGGAGGGCCTTTTTGAGCAGTTCTTC.

The gene calls are TRBV15 and TRBJ2-1, with D possibly TRBD1 on 6 matching bases. This CDR3 is built from 15 residues. CDR1 and CDR2 (germline): LNHNV, YYDKDF (reference sequence). V lost 2 bases and J lost 1, with 9 bases in between. The CDR3 reads CATSRSGQSYNEQFF. As DNA, the CDR3 is TGTGCCACCAGCAGATCTGGACAGTCCTACAATGAGCAGTTCTTC.